This is a list of T cell receptor beta chains from one sample in a study of neurological immune-mediated disorders. Using its own MiXCR run on the 5' RACE reads, TCRdb lists one record per CDR3 protein. Of about 44,000 distinct CDR3 sequences listed, 20% to 25% are singletons. The sequencing input was PBMCs. These receptors were taken from a man in his fifties or sixties with HTLV-1-associated myelopathy (HAM/TSP). The CDR3 runs from the conserved cysteine through the conserved F or W. The D gene is left open where the match is weak. The size of a clone is reported for some rows only, either as once, few or many, or as a class for expanded clones.

J gene: TRBJ2-2; clone size: many; V gene: TRBV18; D gene: TRBD2; CDR3 DNA: TGTGCCAGCTCACCACAGAGCGGGGGGACCGGGGAGCTGTTTTTT; CDR3 protein: CASSPQSGGTGELFF
J gene: TRBJ1-1; clone size: many; V gene: TRBV7-9; D gene: TRBD1; CDR3 DNA: TGTGCCAGCAGCTTACGGCCCGGGACAGGGACAGAGGATACTGAAGCTTTCTTT; CDR3 protein: CASSLRPGTGTEDTEAFF
J gene: TRBJ2-5; clone size: many; V gene: TRBV12-3/TRBV12-4; D gene: TRBD1; CDR3 DNA: TGTGCCAGCAGTTATTACGGCGCGAGACAGGGGCTTAGCGAGACCCAGTACTTC; CDR3 protein: CASSYYGARQGLSETQYF
J gene: TRBJ1-1; clone size: many; V gene: TRBV11-3; D gene: .; CDR3 DNA: TGTGCCAGCAGCTCCCAAGGGGGGATGAACACTGAAGCTTTCTTT; CDR3 protein: CASSSQGGMNTEAFF
J gene: TRBJ1-2; clone size: many; V gene: TRBV24-1; D gene: TRBD1; CDR3 DNA: TGTGCCACCAGTGATCCACGACAGGGGCGGGACTATGGCTACACCTTC; CDR3 protein: CATSDPRQGRDYGYTF
J gene: TRBJ2-7; clone size: .; V gene: TRBV20-1; D gene: TRBD2; CDR3 DNA: TGCAGTGCTAGGAGGGACTACGACAAATACGAGCAGTACTTC; CDR3 protein: CSARRDYDKYEQYF
J gene: TRBJ2-7; clone size: many; V gene: TRBV27; D gene: .; CDR3 DNA: TGTGCCAGCAGTTTGGAGTCACCTTACGAGCAGTACTTC; CDR3 protein: CASSLESPYEQYF
J gene: TRBJ2-7; clone size: many; V gene: TRBV5-1; D gene: .; CDR3 DNA: TGCGCCAGCAGCTTGTCGAGAGGCGAGCAGTACTTC; CDR3 protein: CASSLSRGEQYF
J gene: TRBJ1-1; clone size: many; V gene: TRBV7-2; D gene: .; CDR3 DNA: TGTGCCAGCAGCTTAGCGCCAGCGAACACTGAAGCTTTCTTT; CDR3 protein: CASSLAPANTEAFF
J gene: TRBJ2-3; clone size: many; V gene: TRBV18; D gene: .; CDR3 DNA: TGTGCCAGCTCACCAGCGACAGGTACCACAGATACGCAGTATTTT; CDR3 protein: CASSPATGTTDTQYF
J gene: TRBJ2-5; clone size: many; V gene: TRBV18; D gene: .; CDR3 DNA: TGTGCCAGCTCAAGGGCGGTCCAAGAGACCCAGTACTTC; CDR3 protein: CASSRAVQETQYF
J gene: TRBJ2-1; clone size: many; V gene: TRBV5-1; D gene: TRBD2; CDR3 DNA: TGCGCCAGCAGCCCCCGGGGGGGGGGTAACAATGAGCAGTTCTTC; CDR3 protein: CASSPRGGGNNEQFF
J gene: TRBJ2-3; clone size: .; V gene: TRBV11-2; D gene: .; CDR3 DNA: TGTGCCAGCAGCGAGCGAAGGGGACAAGTCACAGATACGCAGTATTTT; CDR3 protein: CASSERRGQVTDTQYF
J gene: TRBJ2-5; clone size: .; V gene: TRBV5-1; D gene: .; CDR3 DNA: TGTGCCAGCAGCTTCCAGAACCTGCCAGAGACCCAGTACTTC; CDR3 protein: CASSFQNLPETQYF
J gene: TRBJ2-1; clone size: .; V gene: TRBV12-3/TRBV12-4; D gene: .; CDR3 DNA: TGTGCCAGCAGTCCCGGGGCTAATGAGCAGTTCTTC; CDR3 protein: CASSPGANEQFF
J gene: TRBJ2-3; clone size: many; V gene: TRBV28; D gene: .; CDR3 DNA: TGTGCCAGCAGGCCACCTCCAGGGGTAGGCACAGATACGCAGTATTTT; CDR3 protein: CASRPPPGVGTDTQYF